The 13 T cell receptor beta chains listed next were all sequenced from one sample in a study of T cell responses to AZD1222 COVID-19 vaccine. Clones were sequenced by immunoSEQ multiplex PCR, and TCRdb holds only the in-frame ones, with some missing. This table holds about 150,000 clones, less than 95% found once. The sample consisted of peripheral blood, taken 28 days after the second AZD1222 dose. The origin of the receptors is an adult who received the AZD1222 COVID-19 vaccine.

The V call is TRBV7-8, the J call TRBJ1-5, with D unresolved. CDR1 is SGHVS, CDR2 FQNEAQ, per germline. The CDR3 covers 13 residues. V was cut by 1 base and J by 3 bases, with 4 bases left in between. CDR3 residues: CASSLVDNQPQHF. The CDR3 DNA reads TGTGCCAGCAGCTTAGTTGACAATCAGCCCCAGCATTTT.

The V and J genes are TRBV6-2 or TRBV6-3 and TRBJ1-2; 8 positions agree with TRBD1. The CDR3 consists of 12 residues. Trimming at V came to 6 bases and at J to 7 bases, leaving 4 bases not matched to a gene. Germline V gene sequence: CDR1 MNHEY, CDR2 SVGEGT. CDR3 sequence reads: CASSGQGRGYTF. The CDR3 DNA reads as TGTGCCAGCAGCGGACAGGGTCGTGGCTACACCTTC.

V and J are TRBV4-1 and TRBJ2-7; 13 bases match TRBD2. The length of the CDR3 is 15 residues. The J segment lost 7 bases and the V segment lost 0 bases, leaving 3 bases of the junction unmatched. Germline V gives CDR1 MGHRA, CDR2 YSYEKL. The CDR3 loop is CASSQDRGLAGEQYF. In nucleotides, the CDR3 is TGCGCCAGCAGCCAAGATAGGGGACTAGCGGGGGAGCAGTACTTC.

The gene calls are TRBV12-3 or TRBV12-4 and TRBJ2-7; 8 bases are shared with TRBD1. CDR3 size: 13 residues. V lost 7 bases, J lost 5 bases, and 7 bases stayed unmatched. The CDR3 nucleotides read TGTGCCAGCAATAAACAGGGGGTAGACGAGCAGTACTTC. As protein: CASNKQGVDEQYF.

The rearrangement joins TRBV29-1 to TRBJ2-1; D is unclear. V was clipped by 4 bases and J by 9 bases, with 10 bases between them. CDR1 and CDR2 from the germline V gene are SQVTM and ANQGSEA. The CDR3 covers 11 residues. CDR3 protein: CSVGQPPEQFF. CDR3 coding DNA: TGCAGCGTTGGTCAGCCCCCTGAGCAGTTCTTC.

The V and J genes are TRBV29-1 and TRBJ2-3; the D is unclear. With 8 bases removed from V and 0 bases from J, the gap between germline ends came to 12 bases. From germline, CDR1 is SQVTM and CDR2 ANQGSEA. The CDR3 is made up of 13 amino acids. The CDR3 DNA sequence: TGCAGCCTAGACTCTCCAAGCACAGATACGCAGTATTTT. Encoded protein: CSLDSPSTDTQYF.

The V and J genes are TRBV4-1 and TRBJ2-1; the match to TRBD2 covers 10 bases. V shed 1 base, J shed 3 bases, and the junction held 0 bases outside the gene matches. Germline values: CDR1 MGHRA, CDR2 YSYEKL. The CDR3 sequence is 15 residues long. This CDR3 reads CASSQGTSGYNEQFF. The CDR3 coding sequence is TGCGCCAGCAGCCAAGGGACTAGCGGCTACAATGAGCAGTTCTTC.

This CDR3 reads CASSQQTGLQPQHF. The CDR3 DNA reads TGTGCCAGCAGCCAACAGACAGGGTTACAGCCCCAGCATTTT. The chain uses TRBV3-1 (or the pseudogene TRBV3-2) and TRBJ1-5; 7 nucleotides align to TRBD1. Germline trimming cut 2 bases from V and 7 bases from J; bases unmatched to any gene: 5. Germline V gene data show CDR1 as LGHDT and CDR2 as YNNKEL (reference sequence). The CDR3 consists of 14 residues.

The chain couples TRBV7-3 to TRBJ2-4, with D maybe TRBD1 (5 bases). Germline V gene lookup returns CDR1 SGHTA and CDR2 FQGTGA. V dropped 2 bases and J dropped 4 bases, with 12 bases sitting between them. The CDR3 has 15 amino acids. CDR3 DNA: TGTGCCAGCAGCTTAGAATTGGGGCAGAAAAACATTCAGTACTTC. This encodes CASSLELGQKNIQYF. The entire variable domain, with the rest obtained from reference TRBV7-3 and TRBJ2-4, is as follows: GAGVSQTPSNKVTEKGKYVELRCDPISGHTALYWYRQSLGQGPEFLIYFQGTGAADDSGLPNDRFFAVRPEGSVSTLKIQRTERGDSAVYLCASSLELGQKNIQYFGAGTRLSVL.

This clone was seen only a few times. The V gene is TRBV6-5, the J gene TRBJ1-3, with a weak D call TRBD1 (5 bases). Germline V gives CDR1 MNHEY, CDR2 SVGAGI. The CDR3 runs 13 residues. Trimming shortened V by 8 bases and J by 0 bases, and 8 bases separated the two germline ends. The CDR3 is CASETDSGNTIYF. CDR3 DNA sequence: TGTGCCAGCGAGACAGACTCTGGAAACACCATATATTTT.

This clone was seen once. The rearrangement links TRBV30 to TRBJ1-4; D perhaps matches TRBD1 (5 bases). Trimming shortened V by 2 bases and J by 4 bases, and 17 bases separated the two germline ends. The germline V gene has CDR1 GTSNPN and CDR2 SVGIG (reference sequence). The CDR3 runs 16 residues. CDR3 coding DNA: TGTGCCTGGAGTTTTTATAGGGGCAGAGTTAATGAAAAACTGTTTTTT. It codes for CAWSFYRGRVNEKLFF.

The V and J genes are TRBV18 and TRBJ1-5; TRBD1 might be the D (6 bases). V was cut by 3 bases and J by 0 bases, with 15 bases left in between. This CDR3 has 17 residues. Looked up from germline, CDR1 is KGHSH and CDR2 is LQKENI. The CDR3 region has the DNA TGTGCCAGCTCACCGATGGGGGCCCTAGATAGCAATCAGCCCCAGCATTTT. Translated: CASSPMGALDSNQPQHF.

This chain uses TRBV5-1 with TRBJ1-2; the match to TRBD1 covers 8 bases. The CDR3 is 13 amino acids. The germline gives CDR1 SGHRS, CDR2 YFSETQ. With 4 bases clipped from V and 7 bases from J, the junction kept 6 bases outside the gene matches. This chain's CDR3 is CASSPQGAGGYTF. CDR3 sequence (DNA): TGCGCCAGCAGCCCCCAGGGGGCCGGTGGCTACACCTTC.